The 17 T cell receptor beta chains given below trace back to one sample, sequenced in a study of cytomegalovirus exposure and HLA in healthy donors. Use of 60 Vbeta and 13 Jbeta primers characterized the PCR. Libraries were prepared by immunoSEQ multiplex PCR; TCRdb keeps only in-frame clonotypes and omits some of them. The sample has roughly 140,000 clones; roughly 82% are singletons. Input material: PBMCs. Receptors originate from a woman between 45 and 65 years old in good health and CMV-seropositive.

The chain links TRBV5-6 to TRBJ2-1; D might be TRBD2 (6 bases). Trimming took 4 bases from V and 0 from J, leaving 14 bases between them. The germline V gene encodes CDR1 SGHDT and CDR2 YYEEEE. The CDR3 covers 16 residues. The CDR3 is CASSLRTTGSYNEQFF. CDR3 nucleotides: TGTGCCAGCAGCCTCCGGACTACCGGCTCCTACAATGAGCAGTTCTTC.

The CDR3 DNA follows: TGTGCCAGCTCACGAGGGGAGCGGGGGCCTCCTGACCAGTACTTC. Translating gives CASSRGERGPPDQYF. J is TRBJ2-5 and V is TRBV18; 8 bases are a match to TRBD2. From germline, CDR1 is KGHSH and CDR2 LQKENI. There are 15 residues in the CDR3. The ends lost 4 bases at V and 10 bases at J; junction bases unmatched: 14.

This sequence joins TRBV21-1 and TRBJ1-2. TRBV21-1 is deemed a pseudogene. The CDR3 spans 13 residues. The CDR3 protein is CASSHREGYGYTF. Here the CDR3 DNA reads TGTGCCAGCAGTCACCGTGAGGGCTATGGCTACACCTTC.

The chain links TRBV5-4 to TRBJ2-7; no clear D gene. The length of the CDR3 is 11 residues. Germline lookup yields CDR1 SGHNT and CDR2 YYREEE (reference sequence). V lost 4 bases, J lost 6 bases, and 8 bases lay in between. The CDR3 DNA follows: TGTGCCAGCAGCCGTGCAGGCGAGCAGTACTTC. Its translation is CASSRAGEQYF.

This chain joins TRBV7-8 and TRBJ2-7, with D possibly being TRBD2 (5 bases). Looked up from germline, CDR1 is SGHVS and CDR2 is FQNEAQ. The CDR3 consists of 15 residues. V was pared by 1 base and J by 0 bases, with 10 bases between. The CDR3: CASSLDLGSSYEQYF. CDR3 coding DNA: TGTGCCAGCAGCTTAGATCTGGGGAGCTCCTACGAGCAGTACTTC.

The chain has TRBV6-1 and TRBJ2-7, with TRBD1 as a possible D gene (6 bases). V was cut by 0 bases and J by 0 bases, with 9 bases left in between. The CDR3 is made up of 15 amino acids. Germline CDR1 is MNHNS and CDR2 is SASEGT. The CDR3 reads CASSEAWGPSYEQYF. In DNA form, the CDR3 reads TGTGCCAGCAGTGAAGCGTGGGGGCCCTCCTACGAGCAGTACTTC.

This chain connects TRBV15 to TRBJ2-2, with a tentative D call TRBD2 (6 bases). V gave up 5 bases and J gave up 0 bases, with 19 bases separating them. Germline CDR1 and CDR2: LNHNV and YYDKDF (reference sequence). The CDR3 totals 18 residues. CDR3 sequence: CATSSQGGEGSNTGELFF. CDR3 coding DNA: TGTGCCACCAGCTCCCAGGGAGGAGAGGGGTCGAACACCGGGGAGCTGTTTTTT.

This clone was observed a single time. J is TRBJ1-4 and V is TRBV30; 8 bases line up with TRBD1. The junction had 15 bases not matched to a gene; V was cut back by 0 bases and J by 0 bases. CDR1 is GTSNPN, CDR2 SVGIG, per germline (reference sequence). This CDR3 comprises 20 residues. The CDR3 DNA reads TGTGCCTGGAGTGTACCGGTTCGGACAGGGCCAGATTCAACTAATGAAAAACTGTTTTTT. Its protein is CAWSVPVRTGPDSTNEKLFF.

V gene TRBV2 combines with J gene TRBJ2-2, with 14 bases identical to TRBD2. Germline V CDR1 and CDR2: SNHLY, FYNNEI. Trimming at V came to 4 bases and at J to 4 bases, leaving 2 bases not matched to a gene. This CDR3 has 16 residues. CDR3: CASSATSGGATGELFF. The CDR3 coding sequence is TGTGCCAGCAGTGCGACTAGCGGGGGGGCCACCGGGGAGCTGTTTTTT.

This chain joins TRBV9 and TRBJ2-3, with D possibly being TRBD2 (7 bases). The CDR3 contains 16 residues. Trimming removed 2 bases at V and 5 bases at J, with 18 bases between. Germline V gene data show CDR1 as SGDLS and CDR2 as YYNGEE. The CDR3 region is CASSVNGGGPKDTQYF. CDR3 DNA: TGTGCCAGCAGCGTGAACGGCGGGGGCCCGAAAGATACGCAGTATTTT.

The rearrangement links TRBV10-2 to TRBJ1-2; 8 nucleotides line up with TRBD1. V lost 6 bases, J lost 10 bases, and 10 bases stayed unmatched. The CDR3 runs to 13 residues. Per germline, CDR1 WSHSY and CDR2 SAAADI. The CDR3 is CASRSRGLVDYTF. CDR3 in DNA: TGCGCCAGCAGGTCCAGGGGGCTAGTGGACTACACCTTC.

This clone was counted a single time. Written as DNA, the CDR3 is TGTGCCAGCAGTGAACAGGGGACCACTGAAGCTTTCTTT. Its protein product is CASSEQGTTEAFF. The J gene is TRBJ1-1, the V gene TRBV6-1, with D perhaps matching TRBD1 (6 bases). Germline-derived CDR1 and CDR2 are MNHNS and SASEGT. The CDR3 is 13 amino acids. Trimming pared 2 bases from V and 4 bases from J, leaving 8 bases between.

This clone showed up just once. DNA for the CDR3: TGTGCCAGTAGTATCAGACTAAGCAATCAGCCCCAGCATTTT. Protein product: CASSIRLSNQPQHF. The rearrangement uses TRBV19 and TRBJ1-5; no firm D call. The germline V gene encodes CDR1 LNHDA and CDR2 SQIVND (reference sequence). V shed 3 bases and J shed 1 base, with 7 bases lying between them. The CDR3 is made up of 14 amino acids.

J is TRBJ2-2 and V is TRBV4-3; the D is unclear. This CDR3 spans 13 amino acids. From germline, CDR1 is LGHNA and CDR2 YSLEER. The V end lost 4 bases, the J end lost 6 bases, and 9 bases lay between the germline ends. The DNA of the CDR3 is TGCGCCAGCAGCCCTATAGGAGCCGGGGAGCTGTTTTTT. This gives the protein CASSPIGAGELFF.

As DNA, the CDR3 is TGTGCCAGCAGCTCCGACAGAGACAATGAGCAGTTCTTC. Encoded protein: CASSSDRDNEQFF. This chain uses TRBV7-3 with TRBJ2-1; D may be TRBD1 (5 bases). The CDR3 runs to 13 residues. Germline CDR1 is SGHTA and CDR2 is FQGTGA. The V end lost 4 bases, the J end lost 5 bases, and 9 bases lay between the germline ends.

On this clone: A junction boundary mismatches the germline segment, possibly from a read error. This chain's CDR3 is CASSVQGKGAYGQYF. DNA for the CDR3: TGCGCCAGCAGCGTCCAGGGAAAGGGGGCCTACGGGCAGTACTTC. The V call is TRBV5-1, the J call TRBJ2-7; 7 bases align to TRBD1. The CDR3 contains 15 residues. Per germline, CDR1 SGHRS and CDR2 YFSETQ.

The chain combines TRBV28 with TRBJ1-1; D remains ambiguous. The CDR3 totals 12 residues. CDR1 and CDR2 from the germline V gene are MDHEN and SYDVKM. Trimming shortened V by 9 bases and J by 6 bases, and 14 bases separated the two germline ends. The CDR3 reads CASAHVPPEAFF. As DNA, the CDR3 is TGTGCCAGTGCGCATGTACCCCCTGAAGCTTTCTTT.